Presented here are 8 T cell receptor beta chains from one specimen sequenced in a study of blood T cell repertoires in COVID-19. Repertoires were generated with immunoSEQ multiplex PCR, while TCRdb's copy carries only in-frame clones and drops some. The sample includes fewer than 350,000 clones, about 85% of them seen just once. The sample comprised PBMCs or T cells enriched from blood (not recorded which). Source of these receptors: a woman between 45 and 60 years old who had recovered from COVID-19.

This chain links TRBV3-1 (or the pseudogene TRBV3-2) with TRBJ2-7, with 7 bases fitting TRBD1. The length of the CDR3 is 14 residues. Germline V CDR1 and CDR2: LGHDT, YNNKEL (reference sequence). Trimming removed 4 bases from V and 3 bases from J; junction bases left unmatched: 6. CDR3 loop: CASSLRQGYYEQYF. CDR3 nucleotides: TGTGCCAGCAGCCTCCGACAGGGTTACTACGAGCAGTACTTC.

J is TRBJ1-1 and V is TRBV11-2, with D unclear. This CDR3 has 12 residues. Trimming removed 3 bases at V and 7 bases at J, with 9 bases between. Germline V gene sequence: CDR1 SGHAT, CDR2 FQNNGV. The CDR3 loop reads CASSFPGGEAFF. The CDR3 bases are TGTGCCAGCAGCTTCCCCGGCGGTGAAGCTTTCTTT.

This chain joins TRBV19 and TRBJ2-7; tentative D call: TRBD2 (5 bases). V lost 5 bases to trimming and J lost 4 bases, with 24 bases between them. Germline CDR1 is LNHDA and CDR2 is SQIVND (reference sequence). This CDR3 has 17 amino acids. This chain's CDR3 is CASSLTPPGLGRYEQYF. Here the CDR3 DNA reads TGTGCCAGTAGTCTCACCCCCCCCGGACTTGGAAGATACGAGCAGTACTTC.

The CDR3 region is CASSKGLAGSGRDTQYF. The CDR3 DNA is TGCGCCAGCAGCAAGGGACTAGCGGGATCGGGGCGAGATACGCAGTATTTT. J is TRBJ2-3 and V is TRBV5-1, with TRBD2 identical over 13 bases. V shed 4 bases and J 5 bases; nucleotides not matched to a gene: 10. The CDR3 is made up of 17 amino acids. Germline V lookup: CDR1 SGHRS, CDR2 YFSETQ.

This clone was observed a single time. The genes are TRBV6-5 and TRBJ1-1; D possibly corresponds to TRBD1 (6 bases). The V end lost 6 bases, the J end lost 1 base, and 12 bases lay between the germline ends. The CDR3 spans 14 residues. Germline V lookup: CDR1 MNHEY, CDR2 SVGAGI. CDR3 DNA: TGTGCCAGCAGCCTCGACAGGAGGAACACTGAAGCTTTCTTT. This gives the protein CASSLDRRNTEAFF.

This chain joins TRBV19 and TRBJ1-2, with 7 bases lining up with TRBD1. The CDR3 sequence is 13 residues long. From germline, CDR1 is LNHDA and CDR2 SQIVND (reference sequence). J lost 3 bases, V lost 6 bases, and 4 bases had no gene match. DNA for the CDR3: TGTGCCAGTAGACTTGGACAGGACTATGGCTACACCTTC. Amino acid sequence: CASRLGQDYGYTF.

The chain uses TRBV2 and TRBJ2-3, with D possibly TRBD2 on 6 matching bases. V was cut by 6 bases and J by 0 bases, with 19 bases left in between. The CDR3 is made up of 17 amino acids. Germline CDR1 and CDR2: SNHLY and FYNNEI. This CDR3 is CASRSGGTSSSTDTQYF. The CDR3 DNA reads as TGTGCCAGCAGGTCCGGAGGGACCTCCTCTAGCACAGATACGCAGTATTTT.

The chain employs TRBV11-3 and TRBJ2-7; the D gene is possibly TRBD2 (6 bases). The CDR3 length is 13 residues. Germline loops: CDR1 SGHNT, CDR2 YENEEA. V was shortened by 1 base and J by 6 bases, with 10 bases between the two germline ends. In DNA form, the CDR3 reads TGTGCCAGCAGCTTAGGATCGGAGGGCGAGCAGTACTTC. Protein sequence: CASSLGSEGEQYF.